In this sample, the clone carrying this T cell receptor beta chain turned up a few times. Its cognate antigen is unknown. The record originates from a study of yellow fever vaccine responses in identical twins. Whole-study results and caveats: It has been reported that, in twins, the vaccine T cell response seemed partly convergent and partly personalized.

TCRdb ran MiXCR on the RT-PCR reads and lists one entry per CDR3 protein. The table shows fewer than 3,000 distinct CDR3 sequences, with approximately 80% occurring only once. The sequence derives from a woman aged 18-30 years who received the yellow fever vaccine. Sequencing used T cells from blood (PBMCs), unsorted or a sorted subset (not recorded which), obtained before or after yellow fever vaccination (not recorded which).

CDR3 in amino acids: CASSPQRTGSYEQYF. DNA for the CDR3: TGTGCCAGCAGCCCACAGAGGACAGGGTCCTACGAGCAGTACTTC. V and J are TRBV5-4 and TRBJ2-7; 8 bases are a match to TRBD1. V dropped 4 bases and J dropped 1; count of bases not matched to a gene: 7. The CDR3 runs 15 residues. Looked up from germline, CDR1 is SGHNT and CDR2 is YYREEE (reference sequence).